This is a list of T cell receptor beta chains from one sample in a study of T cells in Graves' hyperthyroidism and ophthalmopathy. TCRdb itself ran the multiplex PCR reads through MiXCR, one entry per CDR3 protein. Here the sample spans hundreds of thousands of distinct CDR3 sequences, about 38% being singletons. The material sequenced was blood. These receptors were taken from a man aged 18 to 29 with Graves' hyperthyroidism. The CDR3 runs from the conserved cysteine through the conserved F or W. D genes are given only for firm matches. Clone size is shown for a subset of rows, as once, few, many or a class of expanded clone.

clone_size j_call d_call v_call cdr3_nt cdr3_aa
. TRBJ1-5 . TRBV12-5 TGTGCTAGTGCACCGTCCGGGGGCAATCAGCCCCAGCATTTT CASAPSGGNQPQHF
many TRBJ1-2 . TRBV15 TGTGCCACCAGCAGAGATAGATTTAACTATGGCTACACCTTC CATSRDRFNYGYTF
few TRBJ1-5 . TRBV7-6 TGTGCCAGCAGCAATCCCACGTCCGAAGGCCAGCCCCAGCATTTT CASSNPTSEGQPQHF
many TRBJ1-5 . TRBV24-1 TGTGCCACCCCGACACACCAGCCCCAGCATTTT CATPTHQPQHF
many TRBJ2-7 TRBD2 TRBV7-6 TGTGCCAGCAGTCGACTAGCGGGGGGGCCTTACGAGCAGTACTTC CASSRLAGGPYEQYF
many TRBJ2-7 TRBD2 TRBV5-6 TGTGCCAGCAGCGGGGGACTAGCGGGCGAGCAGTACTTC CASSGGLAGEQYF
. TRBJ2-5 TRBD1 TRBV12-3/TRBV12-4 TGTGCCAGCACAACAGGACAGGGGGCTGAGACCCAGTACTTC CASTTGQGAETQYF
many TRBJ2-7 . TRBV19 TGTGCCAGTAGTCCACTGACGGGCAGGTACGAGCAGTACTTC CASSPLTGRYEQYF
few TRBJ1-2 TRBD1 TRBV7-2 TGTGCCAGCAGCTTGAGCTTGGCAGGGGGGACCTATGGCTACACCTTC CASSLSLAGGTYGYTF
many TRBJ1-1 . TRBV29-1 TGCAGCGTTGCATCCTCGGGCACTGAAGCTTTCTTT CSVASSGTEAFF
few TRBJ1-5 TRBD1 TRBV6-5 TGTGCCAGTTCACAGGGGGCGACCGATCAGCCCCAGCATTTT CASSQGATDQPQHF
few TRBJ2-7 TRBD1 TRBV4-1 TGCGCCAGCAGCCAAATGACAGGGGGCCAGGGCGAGCAGTACTTC CASSQMTGGQGEQYF
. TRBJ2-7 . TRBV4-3 TGCGCCAGCAGCCATGACCACGTTAGCGAGCAGTACTTC CASSHDHVSEQYF
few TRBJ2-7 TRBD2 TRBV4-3 TGCGCCAGCAGCCAAGAACTAGCGGGAGACTACGAGCAGTACTTC CASSQELAGDYEQYF
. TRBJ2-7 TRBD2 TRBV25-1 TGTGCCAGCAGCACCACTAGCGGGAGACCCTACGAGCAGTACTTC CASSTTSGRPYEQYF
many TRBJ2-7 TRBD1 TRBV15 TGTGCCACCAGCAGAGACCGGGACAGGGTCTACGAGCAGTACTTC CATSRDRDRVYEQYF
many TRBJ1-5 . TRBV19 TGTGCCAGTAGCAGGGATGGACGCGGCAATCAGCCCCAGCATTTT CASSRDGRGNQPQHF
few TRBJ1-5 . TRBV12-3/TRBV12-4 TGTGCCAGCAGTTGGGGGGGTGGACAGCCCCAGCATTTT CASSWGGGQPQHF
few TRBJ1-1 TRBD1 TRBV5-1 TGCGCCAGCAGAAATCAGGGGGCTATGAACACTGAAGCTTTCTTT CASRNQGAMNTEAFF
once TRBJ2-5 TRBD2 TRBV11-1 TGTGCCAGCAGATCCATAGCGGGGGACACCCCCACAGAAGCGACCCAGTACTTC CASRSIAGDTPTEATQYF
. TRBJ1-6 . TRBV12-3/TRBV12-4 TGTGCCAGTAAAAGGGCCTACAGGCCTAATTCACCCCTCCACTTT CASKRAYRPNSPLHF
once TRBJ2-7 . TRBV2 TGTGCCAGCAGTTACGGTCGGGCGGGACTCTCCTACGAGCAGTACTTC CASSYGRAGLSYEQYF
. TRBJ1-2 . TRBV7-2 TGTGCCAGCAGTTGGGGGAATGCGGGTGGCTACACCTTC CASSWGNAGGYTF
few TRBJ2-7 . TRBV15 TGTGCCAGCAGGGGGGCTAGCAGACCCTACGAGCAGTACTTC CASRGASRPYEQYF
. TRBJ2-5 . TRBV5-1 TGCGCCAGCAGCCCGCGACATCTGGAAGAGACCCAGTACTTC CASSPRHLEETQYF
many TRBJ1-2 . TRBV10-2 TGCGCCAGCAGTGAGTCGAGGGCGGACTGGAACTATGGCTACACCTTC CASSESRADWNYGYTF
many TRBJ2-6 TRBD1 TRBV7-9 TGTGCCAGCAGCCTCCGACAGGGGACGGGCTCTGGGGCCAACGTCCTGACTTTC CASSLRQGTGSGANVLTF
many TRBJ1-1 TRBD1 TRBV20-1 TGCAGTGCTGGTGGACAGGTAGACACTGAAGCTTTCTTT CSAGGQVDTEAFF
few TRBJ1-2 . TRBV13 TGTGCCAGCAGACTACCCGGGGCCGGCCATGGCTACACCTTC CASRLPGAGHGYTF